A single sample is the source of the 9 T cell receptor beta chains below, sequenced in a study of blood T cell repertoires in COVID-19. Sequenced by immunoSEQ multiplex PCR; TCRdb stores in-frame clones only, minus some. The profile shows about 260,000 clones, 88% of them singletons. Sequenced input: peripheral blood. The receptors derive from a human donor in a cohort sampled during active COVID-19.

The V gene is TRBV6-6, the J gene TRBJ2-7, with D perhaps TRBD2 (5 bases). Germline CDR1 MNHNY, CDR2 SVGAGI (reference sequence). This CDR3 comprises 13 residues. The V and J ends lost 0 bases and 8 bases respectively, with 11 bases between them. DNA of the CDR3: TGTGCCAGCAGTTACTCCCCAACGGGGAAGCAGTACTTC. As protein: CASSYSPTGKQYF.

The chain couples TRBV5-6 to TRBJ2-7; a weak D match, TRBD2 (5 bases). V dropped 7 bases and J dropped 3 bases, with 17 bases sitting between them. The CDR3 sequence is 14 residues long. Germline V CDR1 and CDR2: SGHDT, YYEEEE. The CDR3 coding sequence is TGTGCCAGCCGGGAAGAAAACAGCAACTACGAGCAGTACTTC. It translates to CASREENSNYEQYF.

V gene TRBV6-1 combines with J gene TRBJ2-1; TRBD1 agrees at 11 bases. Germline V gene lookup returns CDR1 MNHNS and CDR2 SASEGT. The CDR3 loop spans 17 amino acids. J was trimmed by 5 bases and V by 2 bases; bases with no gene match: 8. The CDR3 nucleotides read TGTGCCAGCAGTGAAAGGGTCGGACAGGGGGCGAACAATGAGCAGTTCTTC. It is translated as CASSERVGQGANNEQFF.

This chain links TRBV28 with TRBJ1-2; D is uncertain. Trimming cost V 5 bases and J 0 bases, with 13 bases left between them. The CDR3 runs 15 residues. Per the germline V gene, CDR1 is MDHEN and CDR2 is SYDVKM. The CDR3 sequence is CASSPSDKSNYGYTF. The CDR3 nucleotides are TGTGCCAGCAGTCCGTCAGACAAGTCTAACTATGGCTACACCTTC.

This clone was seen only once. This chain links TRBV2 with TRBJ1-2; TRBD1 matches 8 bases. V lost 8 bases to trimming and J lost 7 bases; unmatched junction nucleotides: 12. CDR3 length equals 14 residues. CDR1 SNHLY and CDR2 FYNNEI come from the germline V gene. This chain's CDR3 is CASDPPGGSFGYTF. CDR3 coding DNA: TGTGCCAGCGACCCCCCAGGGGGCTCCTTTGGCTACACCTTC.

The rearrangement links TRBV7-9 to TRBJ1-2; 8 bases align to TRBD1. The V gene end was trimmed by 1 base and the J gene end by 6 bases; junction bases not matched to a gene: 4. The CDR3 has 14 amino acids. Germline V gene lookup returns CDR1 SEHNR and CDR2 FQNEAQ (reference sequence). The chain's CDR3 is CASSLEAGGHGYTF. As DNA, the CDR3 is TGTGCCAGCAGCTTAGAGGCAGGGGGCCATGGCTACACCTTC.

The chain combines TRBV7-9 with TRBJ1-1; maybe TRBD1 (6 bases). Germline lookup yields CDR1 SEHNR and CDR2 FQNEAQ (reference sequence). V lost 5 bases and J lost 2, with 21 bases in between. This CDR3 has 17 residues. The CDR3 spells CASSPSPLRQDNTEAFF. CDR3 in DNA: TGTGCCAGCAGCCCCAGCCCCTTACGACAGGATAACACTGAAGCTTTCTTT. The variable domain in full, completed from reference TRBV7-9 and TRBJ1-1, reads DTGVSQNPRHKITKRGQNVTFRCDPISEHNRLYWYRQTLGQGPEFLTYFQNEAQLEKSRLLSDRFSAERPKGSFSTLEIQRTEQGDSAMYLCASSPSPLRQDNTEAFFGQGTRLTVV.

DNA of the CDR3: TGCGCCAGCAGCCAAGATCCGCCAACAGGGGGCCTTTCTGGGGCCAACGTCCTGACTTTC. Translated, it gives CASSQDPPTGGLSGANVLTF. The gene calls are TRBV4-3 and TRBJ2-6; 9 nucleotides line up with TRBD1. Germline CDR1 is LGHNA and CDR2 is YSLEER. CDR3 length equals 20 residues. Unmatched junction bases numbered 10, after V lost 0 bases and J lost 1 base.

The chain joins TRBV6-5 to TRBJ2-7, with TRBD1 identical over 8 bases. Germline CDR1 is MNHEY and CDR2 is SVGAGI. The length of the CDR3 is 14 residues. The V segment lost 5 bases and the J segment 10 bases; nucleotides outside the gene matches: 13. The CDR3 loop reads CASSTDGGTGAQYF. The CDR3 nucleotides are TGTGCCAGCAGTACCGATGGGGGGACAGGCGCACAGTACTTC.